This T cell receptor beta chain is drawn from a study of blood T cell repertoires in COVID-19. Study processing details: Amplification from reference gene primers served as the basis for estimated nucleated cell counts. Clones were sequenced by immunoSEQ multiplex PCR, and TCRdb holds only the in-frame ones, with some missing. That table supplies the V and J calls and clone size; D and trimming were determined from the DNA. The table lists a few hundred thousand clones, 80% to 85% of them singletons. A word on this clone: A read error may produce the germline difference seen at one junction end.

This CDR3 region has 13 residues. Germline V CDR1 and CDR2: SNHLY, FYNNEI. Ages ranged from roughly 18 to 100 years, with residence in about 23 US areas. The sequenced sample consisted of PBMCs or T cells enriched from blood (not recorded which). The chain employs TRBV2 and TRBJ2-4; D is perhaps TRBD2 (6 bases). The sequence was obtained from a man aged 45-60 years who had recovered from COVID-19. The CDR3 region has the DNA TGTGCCAGCAGGACCGGGACTGCGGATGGTTTGCACTTC. It encodes CASRTGTADGLHF.